This TCR beta chain came from a study of blood T cell repertoires in COVID-19. Study in general: Acute and convalescent COVID-19 samples came from the United States, Italy and Spain.

CDR1 and CDR2 (germline): DFQATT, SNEGSKA (reference sequence). V was cut by 3 bases and J by 4 bases, with 9 bases left in between. CDR3 length equals 13 residues. Per the original methods: How many nucleated cells were present was estimated from reference gene primer amplification. TCRdb's copy holds only in-frame clones and misses some; the assay was immunoSEQ multiplex PCR. Clone size and the V and J calls come from that table; the DNA yielded D and trimming. The sample records 400,000 to 500,000 clones, 88% being singletons. The study assigned cohorts using participant-reported clinical history. Before being deemed recovered, Cohort 3 donors had two negative PCRs, clearance, or symptom resolution.

This TCR was sampled from a woman between 35 and 50 years old who had recovered from COVID-19. Sequencing was done on a sample of PBMCs or T cells enriched from blood (not recorded which). This chain uses TRBV20-1 with TRBJ1-4; no clear D gene. The CDR3 DNA sequence: TGCAGTGCTAGTACACAGAATAATGAAAAACTGTTTTTT. Its translation is CSASTQNNEKLFF.